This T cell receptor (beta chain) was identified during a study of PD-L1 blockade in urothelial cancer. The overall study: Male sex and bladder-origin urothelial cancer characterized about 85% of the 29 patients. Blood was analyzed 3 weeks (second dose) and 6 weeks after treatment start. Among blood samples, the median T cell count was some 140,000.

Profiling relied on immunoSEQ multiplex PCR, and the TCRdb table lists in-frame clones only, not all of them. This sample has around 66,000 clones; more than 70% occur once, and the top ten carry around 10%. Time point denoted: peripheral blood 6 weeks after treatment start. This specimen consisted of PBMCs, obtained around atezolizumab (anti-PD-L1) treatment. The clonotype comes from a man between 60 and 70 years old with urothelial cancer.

The CDR3 DNA reads as TGTGCCACCAGCAGAGCGACCCGGGACAGGGGCGACAATGAGCAGTTCTTC. Protein: CATSRATRDRGDNEQFF. This sequence joins TRBV15 and TRBJ2-1; 10 nucleotides align to TRBD1. After removal of 1 base from V and 5 bases from J, the junction contained 8 bases not matched to a gene. The CDR3 loop spans 17 amino acids. Germline lookup yields CDR1 LNHNV and CDR2 YYDKDF (reference sequence).